This T cell receptor (beta chain) was identified in a study of blood T cell repertoires in COVID-19. In the original processing: Amplification with reference gene primers provided the estimates of nucleated cell counts. Here immunoSEQ multiplex PCR was the method, and the copy in TCRdb shows in-frame clones only, minus some. D and trimming were read from the DNA, whereas the V and J calls and clone size are those reported in that table. The top ten hold around 3% of the sample, which has about 360,000 clones, more than 85% seen once. The germline V gene has CDR1 LGHDT and CDR2 YNNKEL (reference sequence). Trimming removed 5 bases at V and 10 bases at J, with 12 bases between. CDR3 length: 12 residues.

The sequenced sample consisted of peripheral blood. This chain links TRBV3-1 (or the pseudogene TRBV3-2) with TRBJ2-1; the D gene is possibly TRBD2 (5 bases). The sequence derives from a human donor in a cohort sampled during active COVID-19. The CDR3 protein is CASSLRPGEQFF. In DNA form, the CDR3 reads TGTGCCAGCAGCTTAAGACCGGGAGAGCAGTTCTTC.